The clone carrying this T cell receptor (beta chain) was recorded a few times. The antigen is unknown. Between the trimmed V and J ends, which lost 8 bases and 5 bases, there was a span of 15 bases. The CDR3 has 13 residues. Germline loops: CDR1 LNHDA, CDR2 SQIVND (reference sequence). This record belongs to a study of cytomegalovirus exposure and HLA in healthy donors. Regarding the study as a whole: The study dropped some indistinguishable V segments, TRBV6-2 and TRBV6-3 among them.

PCR used 60 Vbeta primers and 13 Jbeta primers. Assay used: immunoSEQ multiplex PCR; TCRdb lists only in-frame clones, some missing. Of some 99,000 clones listed, under 85% are singletons. The origin of this receptor is a woman aged 45-65 years in good health and CMV-seropositive. V gene TRBV19 combines with J gene TRBJ1-1; a possible D gene is TRBD1 (6 bases). Sample: PBMCs. CDR3 in DNA: TGTGCCAGTTCGACAGGAGGTGGGACTGAAGCTTTCTTT. Encoded protein: CASSTGGGTEAFF.